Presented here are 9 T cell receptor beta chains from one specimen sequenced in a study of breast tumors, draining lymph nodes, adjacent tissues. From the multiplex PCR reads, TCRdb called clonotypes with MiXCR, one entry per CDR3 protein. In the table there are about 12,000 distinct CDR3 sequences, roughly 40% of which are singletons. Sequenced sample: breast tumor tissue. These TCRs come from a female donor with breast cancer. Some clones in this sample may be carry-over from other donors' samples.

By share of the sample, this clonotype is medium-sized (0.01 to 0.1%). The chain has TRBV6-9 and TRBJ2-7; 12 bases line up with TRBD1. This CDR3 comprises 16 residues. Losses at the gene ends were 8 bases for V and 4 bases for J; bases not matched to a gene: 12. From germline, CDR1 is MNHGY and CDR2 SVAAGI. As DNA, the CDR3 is TGTGCCAGCCCCACCCTTGGGACAGGGGGCATGTACGAGCAGTACTTC. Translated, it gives CASPTLGTGGMYEQYF.

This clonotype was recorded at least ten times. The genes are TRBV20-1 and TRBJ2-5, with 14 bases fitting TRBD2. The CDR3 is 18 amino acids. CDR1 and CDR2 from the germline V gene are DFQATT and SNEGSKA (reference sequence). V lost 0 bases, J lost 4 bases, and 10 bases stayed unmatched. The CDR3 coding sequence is TGCAGTGCTAGAGATATTCAAGGGACTAGCGGGAGCCCAGAGACCCAGTACTTC. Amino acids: CSARDIQGTSGSPETQYF.

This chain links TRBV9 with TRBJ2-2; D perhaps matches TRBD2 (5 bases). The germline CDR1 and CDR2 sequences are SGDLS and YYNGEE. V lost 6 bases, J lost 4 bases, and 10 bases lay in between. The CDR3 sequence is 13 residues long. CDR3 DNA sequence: TGTGCCAGCACCCAGCGGATCACCGGGGAGCTGTTTTTT. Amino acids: CASTQRITGELFF.

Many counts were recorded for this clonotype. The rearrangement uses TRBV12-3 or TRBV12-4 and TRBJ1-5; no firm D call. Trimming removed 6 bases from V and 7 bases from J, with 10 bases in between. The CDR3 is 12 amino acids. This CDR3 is CASSPGEQPQHF. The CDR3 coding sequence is TGTGCCAGCAGCCCTGGGGAACAGCCCCAGCATTTT.

CDR3 sequence (DNA): TGTGCCAGTAGTATAAGGGACAGGGGGGGGTATGAGCAGTTCTTC. Its translation: CASSIRDRGGYEQFF. The chain has TRBV19 and TRBJ2-1; the match to TRBD1 covers 11 bases. Germline CDR1 LNHDA, CDR2 SQIVND (reference sequence). The trim removed 2 bases at V and 8 bases at J, leaving 5 bases unmatched. The CDR3 sequence is 15 residues long. The full variable domain, in which reference TRBV19 and TRBJ2-1 provide the parts outside the CDR3, is DGGITQSPKYLFRKEGQNVTLSCEQNLNHDAMYWYRQDPGQGLRLIYYSQIVNDFQKGDIAEGYSVSREKKESFPLTVTSAQKNPTAFYLCASSIRDRGGYEQFFGPGTRLTVL.

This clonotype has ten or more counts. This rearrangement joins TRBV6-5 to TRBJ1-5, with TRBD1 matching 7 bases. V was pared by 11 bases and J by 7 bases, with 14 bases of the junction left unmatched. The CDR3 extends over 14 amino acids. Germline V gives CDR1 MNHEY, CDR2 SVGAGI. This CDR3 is CASAGGSGSQPQHF. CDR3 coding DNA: TGTGCCTCAGCAGGGGGGTCAGGGAGCCAGCCCCAGCATTTT.

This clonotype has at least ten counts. The CDR3 here is CASSLALSGGITDTQYF. In nucleotides, the CDR3 is TGTGCCAGCAGCTTAGCGCTTAGCGGGGGGATCACAGATACGCAGTATTTT. The chain couples TRBV7-2 to TRBJ2-3; 10 nucleotides line up with TRBD2. Per germline, CDR1 SGHTA and CDR2 FQGNSA. V lost 0 bases to trimming and J lost 2 bases; unmatched junction nucleotides: 5. This CDR3 comprises 17 residues.

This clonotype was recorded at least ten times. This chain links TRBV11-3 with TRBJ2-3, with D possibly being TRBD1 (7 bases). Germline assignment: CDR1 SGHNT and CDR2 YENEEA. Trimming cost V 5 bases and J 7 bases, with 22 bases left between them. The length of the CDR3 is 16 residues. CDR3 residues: CASSLTSSGGLNTQYF. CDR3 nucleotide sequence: TGTGCCAGCAGCCTTACGTCTTCAGGGGGGTTGAATACGCAGTATTTT.

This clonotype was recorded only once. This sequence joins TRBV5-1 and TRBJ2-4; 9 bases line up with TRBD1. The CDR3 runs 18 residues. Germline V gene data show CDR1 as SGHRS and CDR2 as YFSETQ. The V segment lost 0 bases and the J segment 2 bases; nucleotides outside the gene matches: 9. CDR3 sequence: CASSLGFGTGSTKNIQYF. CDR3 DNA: TGCGCCAGCAGCTTGGGGTTTGGGACAGGGTCAACCAAAAACATTCAGTACTTC.